Each of the 15 T cell receptor beta chains below was sequenced from the same sample in a study of blood T cells in healthy people across ages. A second PCR of about 7 to 11 cycles used a sample-barcoded 5' primer and a J-beta primer mix. TCRdb itself ran the 5' RACE reads through MiXCR, one entry per CDR3 protein. The sample yields approximately 800,000 distinct CDR3 sequences, nearly 60% seen once. The sample consisted of blood. The receptors here all came from a man younger than 45 in good health.

This clonotype was counted between two and nine times. This chain connects TRBV27 to TRBJ2-3; D is unclear. The germline gives CDR1 MNHEY, CDR2 SMNVEV (reference sequence). V was clipped by 2 bases and J by 6 bases, with 12 bases between them. The CDR3 loop spans 14 amino acids. The CDR3 spells CASSLGPLSDTQYF. In DNA form, the CDR3 reads TGTGCCAGCAGTTTAGGCCCTCTTAGTGATACGCAGTATTTT.

There are many counts of this clonotype. A much bigger clone sits one base away, suggesting this may be a read error. The J gene is TRBJ1-2, the V gene TRBV5-6; D not certain. Per the germline V gene, CDR1 is SGHDT and CDR2 is YYEEEE. Trimming cost V 4 bases and J 2 bases, with 9 bases left between them. This CDR3 region has 13 residues. In nucleotides, the CDR3 is TGTGCCAGCAGCGTTAAGAAAAACTATGGCTACACCTTC. It yields the protein CASSVKKNYGYTF.

Remarks on this clonotype: One junction end disagrees with the germline gene, perhaps due to a read error. The chain links TRBV19 to TRBJ2-5; D ambiguous. TRBJ2-7 matches the DNA end more closely, so the J call is doubtful. CDR1 LNHDA and CDR2 SQIVND come from the germline V gene (reference sequence). This CDR3 has 15 amino acids. In DNA, the CDR3 is TGTGCCTGTAGTAATCTGGTCCACCAACCCTACGAGCAGTACTTC. Translating gives CACSNLVHQPYEQYF.

CDR3 region: CAIRIGSSYEQYF. CDR3 nucleotide sequence: TGTGCCATCAGAATCGGGAGCTCCTACGAGCAGTACTTC. The V and J genes are TRBV10-3 and TRBJ2-7, with D perhaps matching TRBD2 (6 bases). The germline V gene encodes CDR1 ENHRY and CDR2 SYGVKD. This CDR3 region has 13 residues. The V end was cut by 6 bases, the J end by 0 bases, with 9 bases between.

The rearrangement joins TRBV2 to TRBJ2-7; D perhaps matches TRBD2 (5 bases). The V and J ends lost 8 bases and 3 bases respectively, with 8 bases between them. Germline V lookup: CDR1 SNHLY, CDR2 FYNNEI. The CDR3 consists of 11 residues. The CDR3 region has the DNA TGTGCCAGCGCCCGGGGCTACGAGCAGTACTTC. Its translation is CASARGYEQYF.

The J gene is TRBJ2-1, the V gene TRBV4-2; TRBD2 agrees at 8 bases. This CDR3 is 17 amino acids long. Germline-derived CDR1 and CDR2 are LGHNA and YNFKEQ. Trimming cost V 4 bases and J 8 bases; bases outside gene matches: 16. As DNA, the CDR3 is TGTGCCAGCAGCCCCTACCGGGGTAGCGGGGAAAGGGATGAGCAGTTCTTC. This gives the protein CASSPYRGSGERDEQFF.

This chain uses TRBV27 with TRBJ2-2; D remains unclear. The CDR3 runs to 16 residues. V was shortened by 6 bases and J by 4 bases, with 18 bases between the two germline ends. CDR1 is MNHEY and CDR2 is SMNVEV in the germline V gene (reference sequence). CDR3 in amino acids: CASRLTENIGTGELFF. CDR3 sequence (DNA): TGTGCCAGCAGACTTACAGAGAATATTGGCACCGGGGAGCTGTTTTTT.

V gene TRBV28 combines with J gene TRBJ2-3; a weak D match, TRBD2 (5 bases). This CDR3 has 15 amino acids. From germline, CDR1 is MDHEN and CDR2 SYDVKM. Trimming shortened V by 2 bases and J by 4 bases, and 13 bases separated the two germline ends. This chain's CDR3 is CASSLVAPGADTQYF. The CDR3 nucleotides read TGTGCCAGCAGTTTAGTAGCGCCTGGCGCAGATACGCAGTATTTT.

The rearrangement joins TRBV5-1 to TRBJ2-7, with a tentative D call TRBD2 (6 bases). Trimming cost V 4 bases and J 2 bases, with 25 bases left between them. Germline CDR1 reads SGHRS; CDR2 reads YFSETQ. The CDR3 runs to 18 residues. DNA of the CDR3: TGCGCCAGCAGCGTGTATCCAACCTCGGGACTCCGTACCTACGAGCAGTACTTC. Translation: CASSVYPTSGLRTYEQYF.

V and J are TRBV5-1 and TRBJ1-2; D uncertain. V was pared by 3 bases and J by 7 bases, with 16 bases between. The CDR3 sequence is 14 residues long. The germline V gene has CDR1 SGHRS and CDR2 YFSETQ. The CDR3 sequence: CASSSTPTLPGYTF. CDR3 coding DNA: TGCGCCAGCAGCTCGACGCCCACCCTTCCTGGCTACACCTTC.

This chain joins TRBV9 and TRBJ2-7, with D perhaps TRBD1 or TRBD2 (5 bases each). The J call may be in error: the DNA end matches TRBJ2-5 better. Looked up from germline, CDR1 is SGDLS and CDR2 is YYNGEE. The length of the CDR3 is 14 residues. The CDR3 sequence is CASSLLAGRETQYF. As DNA, the CDR3 is TGTGCCAGCAGCTTATTGGCAGGGAGAGAGACCCAGTACTTC.

The rearrangement uses TRBV20-1 and TRBJ2-7; D is undetermined. Per germline, CDR1 DFQATT and CDR2 SNEGSKA (reference sequence). The V and J ends lost 5 bases and 0 bases respectively, with 20 bases between them. The CDR3 spans 16 residues. The DNA for the CDR3 is TGCAGTGCTTCCCGTGGTCCTATCTCCAGCTCCTACGAGCAGTACTTC. As protein: CSASRGPISSSYEQYF.

The chain combines TRBV9 with TRBJ1-3; D is unresolved. Germline CDR1 SGDLS, CDR2 YYNGEE. The germline V and J ends were trimmed by 2 bases and 8 bases, with 14 bases remaining between them. The CDR3 extends over 14 amino acids. CDR3 in DNA: TGTGCCAGCAGCGTTACCCAGACGAGGGACACCATATATTTT. Amino acid sequence: CASSVTQTRDTIYF. The variable domain in full, with the rest retrieved from reference TRBV9 and TRBJ1-3, is DSGVTQTPKHLITATGQRVTLRCSPRSGDLSVYWYQQSLDQGLQFLIQYYNGEERAKGNILERFSAQQFPDLHSELNLSSLELGDSALYFCASSVTQTRDTIYFGEGSWLTVV.

The chain joins TRBV5-1 to TRBJ1-2, with D maybe TRBD1 (6 bases). The V end lost 2 bases, the J end lost 8 bases, and 10 bases lay between the germline ends. CDR3 size: 12 residues. Germline lookup yields CDR1 SGHRS and CDR2 YFSETQ. Here the CDR3 DNA reads TGCGCCAGCAGCTTTGAGGGGGAAGGCTACACCTTC. Residues: CASSFEGEGYTF.

The rearrangement links TRBV5-1 to TRBJ1-1; 7 bases are a match to TRBD1. Germline assignment: CDR1 SGHRS and CDR2 YFSETQ. V dropped 4 bases and J dropped 2; count of bases not matched to a gene: 8. The CDR3 loop spans 15 amino acids. The CDR3 coding sequence is TGCGCCAGCAGCCTAAGGACAGGCGGAAACACTGAAGCTTTCTTT. Its translation is CASSLRTGGNTEAFF.